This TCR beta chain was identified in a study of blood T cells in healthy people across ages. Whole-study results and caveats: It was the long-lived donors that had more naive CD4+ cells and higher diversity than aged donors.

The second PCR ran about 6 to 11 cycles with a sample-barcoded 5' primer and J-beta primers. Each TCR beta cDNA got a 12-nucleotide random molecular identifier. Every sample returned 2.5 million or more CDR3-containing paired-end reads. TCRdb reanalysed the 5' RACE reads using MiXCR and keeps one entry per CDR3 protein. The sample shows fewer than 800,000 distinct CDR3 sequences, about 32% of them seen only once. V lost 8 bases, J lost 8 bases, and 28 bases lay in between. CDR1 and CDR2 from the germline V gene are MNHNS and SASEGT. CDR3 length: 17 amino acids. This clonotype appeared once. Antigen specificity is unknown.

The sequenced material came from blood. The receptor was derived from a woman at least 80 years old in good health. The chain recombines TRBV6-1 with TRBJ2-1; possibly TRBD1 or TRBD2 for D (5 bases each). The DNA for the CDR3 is TGTGCCAGCTCACCACGATGGAGGACACTCCGAGTCGATGAGCAGTTCTTC. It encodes CASSPRWRTLRVDEQFF.